This T cell receptor beta chain was documented in a study of T cells after yellow fever vaccination. Study-level background: With SMART-Seq v4 Ultra Low Input, the fractions containing low cell numbers were prepared.

Using its own MiXCR run on the 5' RACE reads, TCRdb lists one record per CDR3 protein. The top ten hold over 11% of the sample, which has a few hundred thousand distinct CDR3 sequences, over 15% seen once. Trimming removed 3 bases at V and 11 bases at J, with 11 bases between. The germline CDR1 and CDR2 sequences are KGHSH and LQKENI. This CDR3 is built from 12 residues. Overall study findings and caveats: Most clones from primary vaccination resurfaced after the booster (around 97% CD4, approximately 87% CD8). FACS-sorted repertoires might harbor abundant contaminating clonotypes from the bulk population. Across the CD4 and CD8 compartments, a small share of clonotypes was present in both.

With respect to this clonotype: Antigen specificity is unknown.

The rearrangement links TRBV18 to TRBJ2-1; the D is unclear. This receptor was obtained from a man aged 30 to 39 who received the YFV17D yellow fever vaccine. The input for sequencing was PBMCs, taken 15 days after the yellow fever booster vaccination. CDR3 coding DNA: TGTGCCAGCTCACCCCTAGAAGCGAAGCAGTTCTTC. Its protein is CASSPLEAKQFF. The entire variable domain, with the rest obtained from reference TRBV18 and TRBJ2-1, is as follows: NAGVMQNPRHLVRRRGQEARLRCSPMKGHSHVYWYRQLPEEGLKFMVYLQKENIIDESGMPKERFSAEFPKEGPSILRIQQVVRGDSAAYFCASSPLEAKQFFGPGTRLTVL.